Below are 3 T cell receptor beta chains sequenced from a single sample in a study of T cell responses to AZD1222 COVID-19 vaccine (dated by TCRdb to 2020 to 2023). Libraries came from the immunoSEQ multiplex PCR assay. What TCRdb holds here is the immuneACCESS table cut down to in-frame rearrangements. Part of the clones is not present; checked against another copy, under half of the missing clones reflect an unresolved V gene, and the others are unexplained. This sample gives 85,000 to 130,000 clones in total; about 92% of them show up just once. Of the sample, under 8.5% is held by the ten largest clones. The time point tag for this specimen amounts to: about 28 days (+/-7) after the second vaccine dose. Here the sequenced sample was peripheral blood, taken 28 days after the second AZD1222 dose. The receptors here all came from an adult who received the AZD1222 COVID-19 vaccine.

The V and J genes are TRBV15 and TRBJ1-5; a possible D gene is TRBD1 (5 bases). V lost 7 bases and J 8 bases, leaving 27 bases between the germline ends. Germline V gene data show CDR1 as LNHNV and CDR2 as YYDKDF (reference sequence). The length of the CDR3 is 17 residues. The CDR3 DNA reads as TGTGCCACCAAGAGAGGAGTGGGACGGGGTAGGGGAGAGCCCCAGCATTTT. It is translated as CATKRGVGRGRGEPQHF.

The chain links TRBV7-2 to TRBJ2-1, with D unclear. The germline CDR1 and CDR2 sequences are SGHTA and FQGNSA. The length of the CDR3 is 13 residues. V was pared by 7 bases and J by 0 bases, with 7 bases between. In nucleotides, the CDR3 is TGTGCCAGCATACGGAGCTCCTACAATGAGCAGTTCTTC. Residues: CASIRSSYNEQFF.

This chain uses TRBV6-5 with TRBJ1-1, with D possibly TRBD1 on 5 matching bases. CDR3 length: 14 amino acids. The ends were cut back, 10 bases at V and 3 bases at J, with 18 bases in the middle. Looked up from germline, CDR1 is MNHEY and CDR2 is SVGAGI. The CDR3 nucleotides read TGTGCCACTACTTCGGCAGGGCAGGACACTGAAGCTTTCTTT. It codes for CATTSAGQDTEAFF.